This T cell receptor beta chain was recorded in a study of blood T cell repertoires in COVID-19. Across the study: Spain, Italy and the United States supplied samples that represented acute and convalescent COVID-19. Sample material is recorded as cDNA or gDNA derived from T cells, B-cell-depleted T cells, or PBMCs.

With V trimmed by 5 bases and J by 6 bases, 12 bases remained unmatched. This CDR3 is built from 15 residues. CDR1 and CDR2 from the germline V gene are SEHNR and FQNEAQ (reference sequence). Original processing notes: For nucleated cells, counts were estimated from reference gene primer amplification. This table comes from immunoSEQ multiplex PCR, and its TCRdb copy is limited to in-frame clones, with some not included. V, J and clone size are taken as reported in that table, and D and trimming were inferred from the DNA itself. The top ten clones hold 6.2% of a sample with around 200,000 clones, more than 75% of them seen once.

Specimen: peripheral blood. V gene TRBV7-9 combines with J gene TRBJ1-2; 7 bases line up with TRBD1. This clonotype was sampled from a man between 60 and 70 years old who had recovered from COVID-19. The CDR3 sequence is CASSPGDRLLDGYTF. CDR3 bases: TGTGCCAGCAGCCCGGGGGACAGACTCTTGGATGGCTACACCTTC.